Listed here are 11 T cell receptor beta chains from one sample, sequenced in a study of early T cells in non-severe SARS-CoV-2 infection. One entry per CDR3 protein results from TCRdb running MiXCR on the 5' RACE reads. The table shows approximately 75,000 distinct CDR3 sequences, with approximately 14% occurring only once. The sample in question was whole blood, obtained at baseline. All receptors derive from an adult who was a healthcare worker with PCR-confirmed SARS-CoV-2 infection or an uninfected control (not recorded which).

In nucleotides, the CDR3 is TGTGCCAGCAGCCAAGGAGGACAGAACTATGGCTACACCTTC. Translating gives CASSQGGQNYGYTF. The V gene is TRBV4-2, the J gene TRBJ1-2, with a tentative D call TRBD1 (6 bases). The CDR3 spans 14 residues. V dropped 1 base and J dropped 2 bases, with 8 bases sitting between them. Looked up from germline, CDR1 is LGHNA and CDR2 is YNFKEQ.

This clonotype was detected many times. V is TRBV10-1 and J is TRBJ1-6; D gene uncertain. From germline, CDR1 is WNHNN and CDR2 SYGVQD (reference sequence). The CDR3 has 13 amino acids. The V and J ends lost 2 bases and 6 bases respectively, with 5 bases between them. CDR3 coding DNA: TGCGCCAGCAGTGAGACAGCTAATTCACCCCTCCACTTT. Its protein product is CASSETANSPLHF.

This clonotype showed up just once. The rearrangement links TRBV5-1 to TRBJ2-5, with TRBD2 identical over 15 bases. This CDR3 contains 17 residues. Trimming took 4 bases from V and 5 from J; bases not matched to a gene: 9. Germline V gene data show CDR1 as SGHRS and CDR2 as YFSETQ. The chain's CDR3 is CASSPPGLAGGGETQYF. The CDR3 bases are TGCGCCAGCAGCCCACCGGGACTAGCGGGAGGCGGCGAGACCCAGTACTTC.

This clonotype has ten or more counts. The chain's CDR3 is CASSPPEGGTPGPYF. CDR3 sequence (DNA): TGTGCCAGCAGCCCCCCTGAGGGGGGGACACCTGGACCCTACTTC. The chain carries TRBV4-2 and TRBJ2-7; possibly TRBD2 for D (7 bases). V shed 4 bases and J shed 13 bases, with 26 bases lying between them. Germline CDR1 LGHNA, CDR2 YNFKEQ. CDR3 length: 15 amino acids.

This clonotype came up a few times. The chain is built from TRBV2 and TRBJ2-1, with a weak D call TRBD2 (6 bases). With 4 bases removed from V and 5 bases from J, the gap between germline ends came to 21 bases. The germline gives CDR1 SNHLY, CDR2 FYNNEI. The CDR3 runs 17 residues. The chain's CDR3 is CASSVWTNLPLDNEQFF. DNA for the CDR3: TGTGCCAGCAGTGTGTGGACTAATCTCCCCCTTGACAATGAGCAGTTCTTC.

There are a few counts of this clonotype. CDR3 coding DNA: TGTGCCAGCAGCCCTCTCGGGGGTAGCGGGAGGGAAGAGACCCAGTACTTC. Its protein product is CASSPLGGSGREETQYF. V gene TRBV11-2 combines with J gene TRBJ2-5; the match to TRBD2 covers 11 bases. The V gene end was trimmed by 5 bases and the J gene end by 3 bases; junction bases not matched to a gene: 11. Germline-derived CDR1 and CDR2 are SGHAT and FQNNGV. This CDR3 comprises 17 residues.

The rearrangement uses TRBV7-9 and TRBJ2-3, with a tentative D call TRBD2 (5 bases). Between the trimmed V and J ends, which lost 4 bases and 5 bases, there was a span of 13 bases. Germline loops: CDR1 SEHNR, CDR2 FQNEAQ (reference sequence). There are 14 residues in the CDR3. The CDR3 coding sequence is TGTGCCAGCAGCTCCCCCGGGGTAGGAGATACGCAGTATTTT. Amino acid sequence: CASSSPGVGDTQYF.

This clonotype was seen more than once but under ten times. The CDR3 loop is CASSFQGGVKWPQHF. The CDR3, as DNA: TGTGCCAGCAGCTTTCAGGGAGGGGTAAAGTGGCCCCAGCATTTT. V is TRBV2 and J is TRBJ1-5; weak D call: TRBD1 (5 bases). Looked up from germline, CDR1 is SNHLY and CDR2 is FYNNEI. V was pared by 6 bases and J by 9 bases, with 21 bases between. This CDR3 has 15 residues.

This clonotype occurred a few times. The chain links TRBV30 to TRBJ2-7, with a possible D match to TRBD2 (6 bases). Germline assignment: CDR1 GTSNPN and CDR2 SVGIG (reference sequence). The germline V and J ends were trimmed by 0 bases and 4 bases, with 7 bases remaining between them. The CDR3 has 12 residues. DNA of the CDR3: TGTGCCTGGAGTGTACTAGCTTACGAGCAGTACTTC. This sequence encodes CAWSVLAYEQYF.

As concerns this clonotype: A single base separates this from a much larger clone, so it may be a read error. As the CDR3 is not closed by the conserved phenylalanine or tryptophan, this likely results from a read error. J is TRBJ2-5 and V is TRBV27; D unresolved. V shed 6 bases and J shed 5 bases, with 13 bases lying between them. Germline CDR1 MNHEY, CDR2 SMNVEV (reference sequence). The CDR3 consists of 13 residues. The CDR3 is CASSTLDKETQYS. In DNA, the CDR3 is TGTGCCAGCAGCACTCTGGATAAGGAGACCCAGTACTCC.

CDR3 protein: CASSQYRDPEQTQYF. The CDR3 DNA reads TGTGCCAGCAGCCAGTACCGGGACCCCGAACAGACCCAGTACTTC. The chain recombines TRBV4-2 with TRBJ2-5; D may correspond to TRBD1 or TRBD2 (5 bases each). The germline V gene has CDR1 LGHNA and CDR2 YNFKEQ. This CDR3 is built from 15 residues. With 3 bases removed from V and 6 bases from J, the gap between germline ends came to 17 bases.